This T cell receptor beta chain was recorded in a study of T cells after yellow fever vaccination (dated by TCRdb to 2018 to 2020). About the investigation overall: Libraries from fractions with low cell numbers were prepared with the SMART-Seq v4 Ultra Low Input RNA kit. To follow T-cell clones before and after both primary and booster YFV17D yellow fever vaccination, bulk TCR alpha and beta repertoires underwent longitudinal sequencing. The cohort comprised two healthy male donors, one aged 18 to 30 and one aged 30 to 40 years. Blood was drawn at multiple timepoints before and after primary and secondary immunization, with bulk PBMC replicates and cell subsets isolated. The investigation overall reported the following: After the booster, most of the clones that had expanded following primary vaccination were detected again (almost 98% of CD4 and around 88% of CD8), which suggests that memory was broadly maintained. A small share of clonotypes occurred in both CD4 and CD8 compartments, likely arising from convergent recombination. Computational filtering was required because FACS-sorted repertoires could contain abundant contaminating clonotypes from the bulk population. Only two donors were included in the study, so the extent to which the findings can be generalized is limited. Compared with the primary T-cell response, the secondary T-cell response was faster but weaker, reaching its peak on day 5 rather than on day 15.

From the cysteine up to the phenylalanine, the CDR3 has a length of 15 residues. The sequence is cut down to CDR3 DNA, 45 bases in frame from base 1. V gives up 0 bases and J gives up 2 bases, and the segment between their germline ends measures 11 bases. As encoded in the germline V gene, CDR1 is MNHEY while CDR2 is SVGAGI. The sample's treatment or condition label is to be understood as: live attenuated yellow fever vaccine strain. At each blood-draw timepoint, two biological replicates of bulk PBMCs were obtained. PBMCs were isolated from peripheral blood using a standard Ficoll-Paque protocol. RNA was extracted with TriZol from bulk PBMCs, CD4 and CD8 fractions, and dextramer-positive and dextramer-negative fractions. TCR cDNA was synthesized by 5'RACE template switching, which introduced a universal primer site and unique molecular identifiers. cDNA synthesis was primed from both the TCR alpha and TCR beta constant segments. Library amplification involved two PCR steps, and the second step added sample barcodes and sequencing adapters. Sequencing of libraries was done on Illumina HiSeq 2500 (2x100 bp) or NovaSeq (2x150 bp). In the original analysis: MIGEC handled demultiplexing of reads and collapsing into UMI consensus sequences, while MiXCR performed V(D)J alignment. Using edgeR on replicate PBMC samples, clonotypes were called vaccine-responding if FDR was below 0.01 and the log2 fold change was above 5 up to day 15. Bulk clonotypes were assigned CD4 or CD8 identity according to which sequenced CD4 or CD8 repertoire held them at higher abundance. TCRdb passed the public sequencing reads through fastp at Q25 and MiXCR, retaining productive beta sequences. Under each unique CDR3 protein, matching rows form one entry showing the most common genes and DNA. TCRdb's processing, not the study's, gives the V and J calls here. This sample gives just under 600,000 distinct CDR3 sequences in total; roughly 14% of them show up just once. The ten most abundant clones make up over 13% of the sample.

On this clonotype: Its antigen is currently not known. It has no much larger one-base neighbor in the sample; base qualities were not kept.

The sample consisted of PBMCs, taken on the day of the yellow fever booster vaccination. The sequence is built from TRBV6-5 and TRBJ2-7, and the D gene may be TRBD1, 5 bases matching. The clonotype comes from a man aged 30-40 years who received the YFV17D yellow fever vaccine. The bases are TGTGCCAGCAGTTACTCGAGTAGGGGAACCTACGAGCAGTACTTC. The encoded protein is CASSYSSRGTYEQYF.